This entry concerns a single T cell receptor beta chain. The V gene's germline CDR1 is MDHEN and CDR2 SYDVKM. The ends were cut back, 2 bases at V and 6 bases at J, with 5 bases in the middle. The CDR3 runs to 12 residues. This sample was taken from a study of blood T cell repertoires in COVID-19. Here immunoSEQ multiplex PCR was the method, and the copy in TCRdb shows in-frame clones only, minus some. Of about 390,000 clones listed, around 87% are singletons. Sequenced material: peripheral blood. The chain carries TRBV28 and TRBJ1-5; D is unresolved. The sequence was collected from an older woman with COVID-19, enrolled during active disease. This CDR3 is CASSLPSQPQHF. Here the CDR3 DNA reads TGTGCCAGCAGTTTACCCAGTCAGCCCCAGCATTTT.